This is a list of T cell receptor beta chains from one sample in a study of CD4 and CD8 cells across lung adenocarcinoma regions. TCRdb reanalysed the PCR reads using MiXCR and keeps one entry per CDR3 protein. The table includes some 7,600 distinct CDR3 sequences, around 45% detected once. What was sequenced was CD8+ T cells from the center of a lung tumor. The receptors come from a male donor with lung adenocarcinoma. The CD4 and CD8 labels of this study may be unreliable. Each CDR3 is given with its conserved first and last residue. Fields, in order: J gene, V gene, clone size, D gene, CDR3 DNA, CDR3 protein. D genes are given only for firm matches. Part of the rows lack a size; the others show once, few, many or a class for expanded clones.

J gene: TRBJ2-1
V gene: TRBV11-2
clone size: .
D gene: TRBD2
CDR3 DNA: TGTGCCAGCGCCGGACTAGCGGGATGGGACAATGAGCAGTTCTTC
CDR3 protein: CASAGLAGWDNEQFF

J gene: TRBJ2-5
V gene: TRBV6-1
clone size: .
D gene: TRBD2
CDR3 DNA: TGTGCCAGCGCGGGAGCCCGGGGCCATGTCCAAGAGACCCAGTACTTT
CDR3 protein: CASAGARGHVQETQYF

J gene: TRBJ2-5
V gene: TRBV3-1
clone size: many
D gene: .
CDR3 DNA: TGTGCCAGCAGCCAATCAGGGAGAGAGCAGTACTTC
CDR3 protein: CASSQSGREQYF

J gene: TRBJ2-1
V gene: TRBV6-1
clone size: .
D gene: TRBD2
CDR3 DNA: TGTGCCAGCAGAAGGGGGGTAGCGGGAGACAGTGAGCAGTTCTTC
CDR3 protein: CASRRGVAGDSEQFF

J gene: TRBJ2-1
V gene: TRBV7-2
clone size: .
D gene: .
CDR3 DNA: TGTGCCAGCAGCCCAGAGCCGGGACTCACCGGAGGAGAGTTCTTC
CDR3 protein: CASSPEPGLTGGEFF

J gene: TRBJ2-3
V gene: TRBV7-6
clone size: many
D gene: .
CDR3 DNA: TGTGCCAGCAGCTTAGCCCTAACAGGGAGCACAGATACGCAGTATTTT
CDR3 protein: CASSLALTGSTDTQYF

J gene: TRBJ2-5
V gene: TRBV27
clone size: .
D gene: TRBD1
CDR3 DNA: TGTGCCAGCAGTTCGGACAGGGGTTGGGAGACCCAGTACTTC
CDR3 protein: CASSSDRGWETQYF

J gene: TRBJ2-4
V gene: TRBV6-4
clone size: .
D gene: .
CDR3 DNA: TGTGCCAGGGGGGAGTGGGCCAAAAACACGCAGTACTTC
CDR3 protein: CARGEWAKNTQYF

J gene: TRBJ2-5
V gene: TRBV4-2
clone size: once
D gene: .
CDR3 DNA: TGTGCCAGCAGCGAGGGGTCCGGGGGCCGTGATCGAGATACCCAGTACTTC
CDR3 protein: CASSEGSGGRDRDTQYF

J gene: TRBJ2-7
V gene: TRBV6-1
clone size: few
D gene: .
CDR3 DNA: TGTGCCAGCAGTGTGGGCACAAACTACGAGCAGTACTTC
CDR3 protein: CASSVGTNYEQYF

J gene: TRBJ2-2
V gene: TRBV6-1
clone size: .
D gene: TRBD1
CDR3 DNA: TGTGCCAGCAGTCTTATGGGACAGGGTAACACCGGGGAGCTGTTTTTT
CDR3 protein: CASSLMGQGNTGELFF

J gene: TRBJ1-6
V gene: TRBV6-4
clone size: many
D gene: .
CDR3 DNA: TGTGCCAGCAGATGCGGGGGCCCCCGCTCCTATAATTCACCCCTCCACTTT
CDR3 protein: CASRCGGPRSYNSPLHF

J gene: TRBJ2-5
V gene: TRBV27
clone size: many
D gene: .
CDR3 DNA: TGTGCCAGCAGACGGGACTTTCTGCGCGGCCCGCAAGAGACCCAGTACTTC
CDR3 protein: CASRRDFLRGPQETQYF

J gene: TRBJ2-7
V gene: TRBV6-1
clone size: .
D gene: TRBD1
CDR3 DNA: TGTGCCAGCAAGGGGGACAGATTCTACGAGCAGTACTTC
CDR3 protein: CASKGDRFYEQYF

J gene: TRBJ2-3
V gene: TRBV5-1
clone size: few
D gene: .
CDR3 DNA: TGCGCCAGCAGCTTGGTCGCGGATACGCAGTATTTT
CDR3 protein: CASSLVADTQYF

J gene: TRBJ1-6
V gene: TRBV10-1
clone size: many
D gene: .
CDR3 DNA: TGCGCCAGCAGTGAGTCGGGGACTTCACCCCTCCACTTT
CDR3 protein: CASSESGTSPLHF

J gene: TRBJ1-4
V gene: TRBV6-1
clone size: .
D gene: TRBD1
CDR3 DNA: TGTGCCAGCAGTGGGGGGGCAGGGGGACCCCCTATGGCTAATGAAAAACTGTTTTTT
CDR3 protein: CASSGGAGGPPMANEKLFF

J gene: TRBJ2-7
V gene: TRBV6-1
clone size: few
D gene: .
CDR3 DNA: TGTGCCAGCAGTGGGGAGCAGCGGGTCAGAGGCGAGCAGTACTTC
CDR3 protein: CASSGEQRVRGEQYF

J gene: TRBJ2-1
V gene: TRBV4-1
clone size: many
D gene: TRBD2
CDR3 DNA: TGCGCCAGCAGCCAGACTAGCGGGGGAACCAACAATGAGCAGTTCTTC
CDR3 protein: CASSQTSGGTNNEQFF

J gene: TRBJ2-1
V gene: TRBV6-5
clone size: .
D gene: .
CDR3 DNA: TGTGCCAGCAGTTACGCGGGTAATGAGCAGTTCTTC
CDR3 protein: CASSYAGNEQFF

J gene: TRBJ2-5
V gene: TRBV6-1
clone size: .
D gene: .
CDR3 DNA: TGTGCCAGCAGTGAAATAGGCACAGATATGCAGTACTTC
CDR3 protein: CASSEIGTDMQYF

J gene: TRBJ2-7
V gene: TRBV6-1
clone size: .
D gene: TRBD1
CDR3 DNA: TGTGCCAGCAGGGGACCGACAGGGGAAAGAATCTACGAGCAGTACTTC
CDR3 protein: CASRGPTGERIYEQYF

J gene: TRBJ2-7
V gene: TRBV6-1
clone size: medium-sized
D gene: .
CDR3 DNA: TGTGCCAGCAGTGAGAGCCAGGGCTCCTACGAGCAGTACTTC
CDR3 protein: CASSESQGSYEQYF

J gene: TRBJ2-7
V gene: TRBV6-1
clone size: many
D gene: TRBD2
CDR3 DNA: TGTGCCAGCAGGGGTCAGCGGGGGGTATCCTACGAGCAGTACTTC
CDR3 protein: CASRGQRGVSYEQYF

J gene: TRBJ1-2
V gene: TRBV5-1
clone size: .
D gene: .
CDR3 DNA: TGCGCCAGCAGCTTGGCCGAGGGCAATAGGACCTTCCCTAACTATGGCTACACCTTC
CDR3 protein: CASSLAEGNRTFPNYGYTF

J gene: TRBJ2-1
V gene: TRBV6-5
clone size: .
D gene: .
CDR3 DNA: TGTGCCAGCAGTTTTGATCCCTACAATGAGCAGTTCTTC
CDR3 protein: CASSFDPYNEQFF

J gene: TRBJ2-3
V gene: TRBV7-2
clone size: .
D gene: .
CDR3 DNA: TGTGCCAGCAGCTGGGTGGGGGCCAGAAATACTCAGTATTTC
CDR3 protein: CASSWVGARNTQYF

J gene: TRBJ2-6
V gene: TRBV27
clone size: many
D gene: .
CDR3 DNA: TGTGCCAGCAGTTCAAGGGGCTCTGGGGCCAACGTCCTGACTTTC
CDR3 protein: CASSSRGSGANVLTF

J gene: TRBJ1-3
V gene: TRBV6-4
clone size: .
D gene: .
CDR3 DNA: TGTGCCAGCAGACCCGGGACACCCCCTCCAAGGTCTGGAAACACCATATATTTT
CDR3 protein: CASRPGTPPPRSGNTIYF

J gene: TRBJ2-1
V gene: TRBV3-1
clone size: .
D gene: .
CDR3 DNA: TGTGCCAGCAGCCAAGATTTAATAGACTGGGACAATGAGCAGTTCTTC
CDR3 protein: CASSQDLIDWDNEQFF

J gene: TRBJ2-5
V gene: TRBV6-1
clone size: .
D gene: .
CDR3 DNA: TGTGCCAGCAGTGAGTTCTGGGGGCATTCGGAGACCCAGTACTTC
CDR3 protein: CASSEFWGHSETQYF

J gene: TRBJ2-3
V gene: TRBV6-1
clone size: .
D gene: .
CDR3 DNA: TGTGCGGGCAGCCGGGCACAGGACTTAGAGACGCAGTATTTT
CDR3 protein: CAGSRAQDLETQYF

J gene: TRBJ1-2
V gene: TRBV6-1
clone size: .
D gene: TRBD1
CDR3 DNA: TGTGCCAGCAGTAGACAGGGGGGAGCTAACTATGGCTACACCTTC
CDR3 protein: CASSRQGGANYGYTF

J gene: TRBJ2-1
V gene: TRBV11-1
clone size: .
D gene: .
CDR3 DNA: TGTGCCAGCAGTGTTACAGGTCACAATGAGCAGTTCTTC
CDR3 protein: CASSVTGHNEQFF

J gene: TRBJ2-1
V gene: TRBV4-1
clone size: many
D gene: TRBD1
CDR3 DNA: TGCGCCAGCAGCCAAGATCCGGGACAGGAGCAGTTCTTC
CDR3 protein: CASSQDPGQEQFF

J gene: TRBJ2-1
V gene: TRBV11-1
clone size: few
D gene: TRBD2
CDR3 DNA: TGTGCCAGCAGCATACGCGGGGGGGGTTACAATGAGCAGTTCTTC
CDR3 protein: CASSIRGGGYNEQFF

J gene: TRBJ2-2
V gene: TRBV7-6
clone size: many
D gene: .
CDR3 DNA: TGTGCCAGCAGCCCAAGAACAGGGCCAGTGAACACCGGGGAGCTGTTTTTT
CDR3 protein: CASSPRTGPVNTGELFF

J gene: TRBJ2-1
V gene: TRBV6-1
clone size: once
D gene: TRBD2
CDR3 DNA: TGTGCCAGTAAAATAGCGGGAGGCCAATCGTACAATGAGCAGTTCTTC
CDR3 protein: CASKIAGGQSYNEQFF

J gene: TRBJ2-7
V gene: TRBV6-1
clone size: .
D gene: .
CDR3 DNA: TGTGCCAGCAGTGAAGTAATTAGCGGTGCCTACGAGCAGTACTTC
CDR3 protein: CASSEVISGAYEQYF

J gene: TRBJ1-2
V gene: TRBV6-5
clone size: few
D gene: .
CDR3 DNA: TGTGCCAGCAGTTCCTCACAGGCCTACTATGGCTACACCTTC
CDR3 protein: CASSSSQAYYGYTF

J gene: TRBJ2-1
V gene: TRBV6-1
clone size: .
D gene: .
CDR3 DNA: TGTGCCAGCAGTGAACTCTCGGGCAATGAGCAGTTCTTC
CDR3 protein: CASSELSGNEQFF

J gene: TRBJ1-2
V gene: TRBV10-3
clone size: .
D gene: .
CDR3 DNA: TGTGCCATCAGTGATTCTTTTGGCTACACCTTC
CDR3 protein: CAISDSFGYTF

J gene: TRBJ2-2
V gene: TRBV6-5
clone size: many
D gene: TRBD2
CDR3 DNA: TGTGCCAGCAGGCCAAGCGGGGGAAGAGTCGGGGAGCTGTTTTTT
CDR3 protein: CASRPSGGRVGELFF

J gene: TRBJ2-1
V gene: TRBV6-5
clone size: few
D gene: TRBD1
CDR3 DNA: TGTGCCAGCAGTTCGACAGGGAACAATGAGCAGTTCTTC
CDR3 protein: CASSSTGNNEQFF

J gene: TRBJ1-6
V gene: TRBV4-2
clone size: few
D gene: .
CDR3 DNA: TGTGCCAGCAGCCAAGAAAGCAGGAAGAATTCACCCCTCCACTTT
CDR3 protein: CASSQESRKNSPLHF

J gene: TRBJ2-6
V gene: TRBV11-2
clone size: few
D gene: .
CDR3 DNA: TGTGCCAGCAGCCGTTGGGGCAGATCGACTGGGGCCAACGTCCTGACTTTC
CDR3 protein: CASSRWGRSTGANVLTF

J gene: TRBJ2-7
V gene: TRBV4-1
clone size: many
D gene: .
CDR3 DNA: TGCGCCAGCAGTTACGGTGGGGGGGCCCTGGACGAGCAGTACTTC
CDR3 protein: CASSYGGGALDEQYF

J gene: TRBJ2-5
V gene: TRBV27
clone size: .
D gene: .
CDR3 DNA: TGTGCCAGCAGTTTCGGGGCCAGCGGTGTCCAGTACTTC
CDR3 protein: CASSFGASGVQYF

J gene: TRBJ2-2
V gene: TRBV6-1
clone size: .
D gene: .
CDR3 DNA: TGTGCCAGCAGTAAACCGACAGCTACGATCACCGGGGAGCTGTTTTTT
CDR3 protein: CASSKPTATITGELFF

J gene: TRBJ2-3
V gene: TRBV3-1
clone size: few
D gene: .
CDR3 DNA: TGTGCCAGCAGCCAAGGGCCGGAAAGCACAGATACGCAGTATTTT
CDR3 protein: CASSQGPESTDTQYF

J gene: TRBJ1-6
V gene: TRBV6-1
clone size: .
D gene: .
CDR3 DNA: TGTGCCAGCAAAGCAGGACTTCGGGGGTCCTATAATTCACCCCTCCACTTT
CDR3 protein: CASKAGLRGSYNSPLHF